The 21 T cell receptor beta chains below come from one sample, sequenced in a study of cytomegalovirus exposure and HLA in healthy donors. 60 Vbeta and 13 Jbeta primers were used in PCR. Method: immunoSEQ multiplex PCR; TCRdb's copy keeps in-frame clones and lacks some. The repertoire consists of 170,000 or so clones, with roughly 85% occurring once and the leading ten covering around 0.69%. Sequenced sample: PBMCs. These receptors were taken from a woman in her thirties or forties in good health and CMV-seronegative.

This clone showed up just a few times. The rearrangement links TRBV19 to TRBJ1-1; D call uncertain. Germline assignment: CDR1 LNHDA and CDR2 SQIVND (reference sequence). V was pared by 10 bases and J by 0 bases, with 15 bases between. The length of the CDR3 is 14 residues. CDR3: CATTRGPMNTEAFF. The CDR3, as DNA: TGTGCCACCACCCGAGGGCCCATGAACACTGAAGCTTTCTTT.

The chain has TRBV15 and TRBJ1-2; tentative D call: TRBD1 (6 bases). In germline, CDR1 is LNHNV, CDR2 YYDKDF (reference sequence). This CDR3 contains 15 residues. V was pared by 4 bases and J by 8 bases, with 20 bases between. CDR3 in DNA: TGTGCCACCAGCATGGCGGACAGTGCCATTGGGGGCTACACCTTC. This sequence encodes CATSMADSAIGGYTF.

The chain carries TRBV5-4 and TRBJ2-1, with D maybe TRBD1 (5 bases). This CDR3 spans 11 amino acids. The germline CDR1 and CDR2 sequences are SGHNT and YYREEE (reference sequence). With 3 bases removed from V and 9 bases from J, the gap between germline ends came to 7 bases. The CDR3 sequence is CASSSDIEQFF. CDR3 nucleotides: TGTGCCAGCAGCTCGGACATTGAGCAGTTCTTC.

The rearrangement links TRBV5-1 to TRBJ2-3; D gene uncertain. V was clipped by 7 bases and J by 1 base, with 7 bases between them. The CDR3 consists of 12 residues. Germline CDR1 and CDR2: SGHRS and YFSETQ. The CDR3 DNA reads TGCGCCAGCCGGCTAGGCACAGATACGCAGTATTTT. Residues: CASRLGTDTQYF. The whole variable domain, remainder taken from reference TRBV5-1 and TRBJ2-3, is KAGVTQTPRYLIKTRGQQVTLSCSPISGHRSVSWYQQTPGQGLQFLFEYFSETQRNKGNFPGRFSGRQFSNSRSEMNVSTLELGDSALYLCASRLGTDTQYFGPGTRLTVL.

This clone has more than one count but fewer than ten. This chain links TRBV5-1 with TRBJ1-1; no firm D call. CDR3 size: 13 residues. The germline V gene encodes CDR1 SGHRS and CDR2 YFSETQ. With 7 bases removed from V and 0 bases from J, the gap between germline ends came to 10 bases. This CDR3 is CASCRVLNTEAFF. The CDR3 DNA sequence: TGCGCCAGCTGCCGGGTTCTGAACACTGAAGCTTTCTTT. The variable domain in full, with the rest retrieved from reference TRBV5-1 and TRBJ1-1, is KAGVTQTPRYLIKTRGQQVTLSCSPISGHRSVSWYQQTPGQGLQFLFEYFSETQRNKGNFPGRFSGRQFSNSRSEMNVSTLELGDSALYLCASCRVLNTEAFFGQGTRLTVV.

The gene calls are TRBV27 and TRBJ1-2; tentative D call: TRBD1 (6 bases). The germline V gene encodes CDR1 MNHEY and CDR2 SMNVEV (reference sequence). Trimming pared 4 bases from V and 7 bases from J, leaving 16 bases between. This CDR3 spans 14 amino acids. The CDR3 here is CASSSLGGGFGYTF. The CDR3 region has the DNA TGTGCCAGCAGTTCCCTAGGGGGGGGTTTTGGCTACACCTTC.

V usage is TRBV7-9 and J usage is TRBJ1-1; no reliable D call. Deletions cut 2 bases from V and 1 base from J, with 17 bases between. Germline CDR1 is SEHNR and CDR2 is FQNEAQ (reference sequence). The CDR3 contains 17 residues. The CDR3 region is CASSLNGRGVGNTEAFF. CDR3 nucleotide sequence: TGTGCCAGCAGCTTAAACGGCCGGGGTGTGGGGAACACTGAAGCTTTCTTT.

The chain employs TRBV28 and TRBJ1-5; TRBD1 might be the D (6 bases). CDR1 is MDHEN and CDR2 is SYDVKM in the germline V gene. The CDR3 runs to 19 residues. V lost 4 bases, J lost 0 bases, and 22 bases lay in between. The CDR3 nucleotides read TGTGCCAGCAGTTATTCGCCGGGACAATCCCCCCATAGCAATCAGCCCCAGCATTTT. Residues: CASSYSPGQSPHSNQPQHF.

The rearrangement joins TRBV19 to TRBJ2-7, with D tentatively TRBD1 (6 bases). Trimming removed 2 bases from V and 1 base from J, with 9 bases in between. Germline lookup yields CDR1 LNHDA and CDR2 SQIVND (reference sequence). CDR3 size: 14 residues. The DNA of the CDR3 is TGTGCCAGTAGTATACAGGGGCCTTCCTACGAGCAGTACTTC. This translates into CASSIQGPSYEQYF.

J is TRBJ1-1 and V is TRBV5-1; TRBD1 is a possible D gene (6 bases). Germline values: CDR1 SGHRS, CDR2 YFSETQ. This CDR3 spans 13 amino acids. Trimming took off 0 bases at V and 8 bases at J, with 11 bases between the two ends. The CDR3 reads CASSLDREGEAFF. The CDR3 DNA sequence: TGCGCCAGCAGCTTGGACAGGGAGGGAGAAGCTTTCTTT. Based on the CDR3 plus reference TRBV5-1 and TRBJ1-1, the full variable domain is KAGVTQTPRYLIKTRGQQVTLSCSPISGHRSVSWYQQTPGQGLQFLFEYFSETQRNKGNFPGRFSGRQFSNSRSEMNVSTLELGDSALYLCASSLDREGEAFFGQGTRLTVV.

CDR3 residues: CASSLFGLTDHFNYGYTF. The CDR3 bases are TGTGCCAGCAGTTTATTCGGACTGACGGACCATTTTAACTATGGCTACACCTTC. The V and J genes are TRBV28 and TRBJ1-2; D is undetermined. Per the germline V gene, CDR1 is MDHEN and CDR2 is SYDVKM. The CDR3 covers 18 residues. Between the trimmed V and J ends, which lost 1 base and 1 base, there was a span of 19 bases.

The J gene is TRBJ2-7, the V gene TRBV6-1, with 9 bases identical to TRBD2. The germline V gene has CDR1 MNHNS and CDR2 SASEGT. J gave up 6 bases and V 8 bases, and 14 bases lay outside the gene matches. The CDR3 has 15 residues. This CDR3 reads CASHIPGLAQSEQYF. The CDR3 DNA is TGTGCCAGCCATATACCGGGACTAGCTCAATCCGAGCAGTACTTC.

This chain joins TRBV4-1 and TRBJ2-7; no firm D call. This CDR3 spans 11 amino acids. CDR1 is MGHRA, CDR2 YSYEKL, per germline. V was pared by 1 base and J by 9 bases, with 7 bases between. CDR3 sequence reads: CASSQAGGQYF. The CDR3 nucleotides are TGCGCCAGCAGCCAAGCGGGTGGGCAGTACTTC.

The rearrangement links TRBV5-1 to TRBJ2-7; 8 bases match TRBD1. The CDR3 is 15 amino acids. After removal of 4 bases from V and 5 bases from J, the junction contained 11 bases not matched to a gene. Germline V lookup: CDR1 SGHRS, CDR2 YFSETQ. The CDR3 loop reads CASSESGTGIDEQYF. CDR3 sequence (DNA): TGCGCCAGCAGCGAATCCGGGACAGGAATTGACGAGCAGTACTTC.

CDR3: CASSNRGPMGFSYEQYF. For the CDR3, the DNA is TGTGCCAGCAGCAATAGAGGGCCAATGGGATTCTCCTACGAGCAGTACTTC. The chain employs TRBV7-9 and TRBJ2-7, with D possibly TRBD2 on 5 matching bases. Between the trimmed V and J ends, which lost 5 bases and 0 bases, there was a span of 20 bases. Germline loops: CDR1 SEHNR, CDR2 FQNEAQ (reference sequence). CDR3 length: 17 amino acids.

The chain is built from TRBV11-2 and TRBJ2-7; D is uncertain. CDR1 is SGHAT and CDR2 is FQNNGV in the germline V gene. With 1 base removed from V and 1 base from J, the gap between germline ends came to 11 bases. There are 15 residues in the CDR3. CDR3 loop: CASSLGYGFSYEQYF. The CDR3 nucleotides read TGTGCCAGCAGCTTAGGCTACGGGTTTTCCTACGAGCAGTACTTC.

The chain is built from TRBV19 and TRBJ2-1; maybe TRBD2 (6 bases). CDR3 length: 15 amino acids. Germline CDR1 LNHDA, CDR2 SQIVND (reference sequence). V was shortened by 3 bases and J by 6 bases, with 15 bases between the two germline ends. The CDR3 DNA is TGTGCCAGTAGTATCCCATTCGGGGGATTCAATGAGCAGTTCTTC. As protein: CASSIPFGGFNEQFF.

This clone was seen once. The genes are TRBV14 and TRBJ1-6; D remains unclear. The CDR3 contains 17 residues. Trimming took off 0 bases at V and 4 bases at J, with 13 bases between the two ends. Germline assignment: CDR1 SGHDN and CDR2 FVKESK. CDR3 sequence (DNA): TGTGCCAGCAGCCAAGATCTCCAAGGAGGTTATAATTCACCCCTCCACTTT. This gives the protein CASSQDLQGGYNSPLHF.

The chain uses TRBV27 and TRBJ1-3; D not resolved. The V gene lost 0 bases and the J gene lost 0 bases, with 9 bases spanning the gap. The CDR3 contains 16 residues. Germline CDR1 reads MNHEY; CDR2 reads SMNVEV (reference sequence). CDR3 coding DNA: TGTGCCAGCAGTTTATCGCCTGGCAGCTCTGGAAACACCATATATTTT. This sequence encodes CASSLSPGSSGNTIYF.

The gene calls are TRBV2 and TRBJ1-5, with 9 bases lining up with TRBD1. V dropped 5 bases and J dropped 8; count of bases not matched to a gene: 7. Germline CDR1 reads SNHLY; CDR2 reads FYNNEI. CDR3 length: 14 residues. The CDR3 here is CASSRDRGSEPQHF. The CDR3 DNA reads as TGTGCCAGCAGTCGCGACAGGGGGAGTGAGCCCCAGCATTTT. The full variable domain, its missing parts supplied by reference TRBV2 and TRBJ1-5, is EPEVTQTPSHQVTQMGQEVILRCVPISNHLYFYWYRQILGQKVEFLVSFYNNEISEKSEIFDDQFSVERPDGSNFTLKIRSTKLEDSAMYFCASSRDRGSEPQHFGDGTRLSIL.

The CDR3 reads CASSSAGTLRGYEQYF. For the CDR3, the DNA is TGTGCCAGCAGCTCGGCCGGGACACTAAGAGGCTACGAGCAGTACTTC. The rearrangement links TRBV11-2 to TRBJ2-7, with D maybe TRBD1 (6 bases). This CDR3 has 16 residues. V shed 4 bases and J shed 3 bases, with 19 bases lying between them. Germline CDR1 is SGHAT and CDR2 is FQNNGV.